The clone carrying this TCR beta chain was seen a single time. Method: immunoSEQ multiplex PCR; TCRdb's copy keeps in-frame clones and lacks some. The table includes roughly 250,000 clones, approximately 86% detected once. This sample was included in a study of blood T cell repertoires in COVID-19. This CDR3 is 15 amino acids long. CDR1 MNHEY and CDR2 SMNVEV come from the germline V gene (reference sequence). V lost 6 bases, J lost 6 bases, and 9 bases stayed unmatched. The chain uses TRBV27 and TRBJ2-1; 9 nucleotides align to TRBD1. Sequencing input: peripheral blood. This TCR came from a woman of 80 years or more with active or convalescent COVID-19. The CDR3, as DNA: TGTGCCAGCAGACACAGGGGGCGAGGTCGCAATGAGCAGTTCTTC. It translates to CASRHRGRGRNEQFF.